These T cell receptor beta chains were read from a single sample in a study of cytomegalovirus exposure and HLA in healthy donors. Sequencing was performed with immunoSEQ multiplex PCR; in TCRdb, only in-frame clones are kept and a portion is missing. This table holds approximately 150,000 clones, less than 80% found once. The material sequenced was PBMCs. The origin of the receptors is a man in his forties in good health and CMV-seronegative. The CDR3 runs from the conserved cysteine through the conserved F or W. Fields, in order: clone size, D gene, V gene, J gene, CDR3 DNA, CDR3 protein. D genes are given only for firm matches. Expanded clones get a size class; other rows say once, few or many, or leave the size out.

abundance: -; d_gene: TRBD2; v_gene: TRBV9; j_gene: TRBJ2-1; CDR3nt: TGTGCCAGCAGCATAGGGACTAGCGGGACCTACAATGAGCAGTTCTTC; CDR3aa: CASSIGTSGTYNEQFF
abundance: -; d_gene: TRBD2; v_gene: TRBV11-1; j_gene: TRBJ2-7; CDR3nt: TGTGCCAGCAGCTTAGCGATCTCTAGCGGAGGATACGAGCAGTACTTC; CDR3aa: CASSLAISSGGYEQYF
abundance: -; d_gene: TRBD2; v_gene: TRBV28; j_gene: TRBJ2-7; CDR3nt: TGTGCCAGCAGTCCGGGACTAGCGTACTCCTACGAGCAGTACTTC; CDR3aa: CASSPGLAYSYEQYF
abundance: -; d_gene: TRBD1; v_gene: TRBV29-1; j_gene: TRBJ1-5; CDR3nt: TGCAGCGTTGTTTTGGGCATTACAGGGGGCAATCAGCCCCAGCATTTT; CDR3aa: CSVVLGITGGNQPQHF
abundance: once; d_gene: TRBD2; v_gene: TRBV5-1; j_gene: TRBJ2-7; CDR3nt: TGCGCCAGCAGCTTCGGGACTAGCGGTTACGAGCAGTACTTC; CDR3aa: CASSFGTSGYEQYF
abundance: once; d_gene: -; v_gene: TRBV5-1; j_gene: TRBJ1-5; CDR3nt: TGCGCCAGCAGCTTGGGGGCAGGGAATCAGCCCCAGCATTTT; CDR3aa: CASSLGAGNQPQHF
abundance: -; d_gene: -; v_gene: TRBV5-1; j_gene: TRBJ1-2; CDR3nt: TGCGCCAGCAGCTCCGCGGCCCAAACAGGGTCACGTGGCTACACCTTC; CDR3aa: CASSSAAQTGSRGYTF
abundance: -; d_gene: TRBD1; v_gene: TRBV5-1; j_gene: TRBJ2-1; CDR3nt: TGCGCCAGCAGCTTGGTACAGGGGGCGCATGAGCAGTTCTTC; CDR3aa: CASSLVQGAHEQFF
abundance: once; d_gene: TRBD2; v_gene: TRBV28; j_gene: TRBJ2-3; CDR3nt: TGTGCCAGCAGTTTGACTAGCGGGAGAACAGATACGCAGTATTTT; CDR3aa: CASSLTSGRTDTQYF
abundance: -; d_gene: -; v_gene: TRBV4-1; j_gene: TRBJ2-7; CDR3nt: TGCGCCAGCAGCCAAGTCTCAGGCGAATACGAGCAGTACTTC; CDR3aa: CASSQVSGEYEQYF
abundance: once; d_gene: TRBD2; v_gene: TRBV2; j_gene: TRBJ2-1; CDR3nt: TGTGCCAGCATGGTGTGGGCTAGCGGTTACAATGAGCAGTTCTTC; CDR3aa: CASMVWASGYNEQFF
abundance: -; d_gene: TRBD1; v_gene: TRBV7-2; j_gene: TRBJ2-7; CDR3nt: TGTGCCAGCAGCGCCGACAGGGGGAGTACCTACGAGCAGTACTTC; CDR3aa: CASSADRGSTYEQYF
abundance: -; d_gene: TRBD1; v_gene: TRBV5-1; j_gene: TRBJ1-1; CDR3nt: TGCGCCAGCAGCTTGGCGGGACAGGGAGGCACTGAAGCTTTCTTT; CDR3aa: CASSLAGQGGTEAFF
abundance: once; d_gene: -; v_gene: TRBV2; j_gene: TRBJ2-5; CDR3nt: TGTGTGTCGGGGATAGTACAAGAGACCCAGTACTTC; CDR3aa: CVSGIVQETQYF
abundance: -; d_gene: -; v_gene: TRBV4-3; j_gene: TRBJ2-7; CDR3nt: TGCGCCAGCAGCCAAGAAGTCAGGGACTACGAGCAGTACTTC; CDR3aa: CASSQEVRDYEQYF
abundance: -; d_gene: -; v_gene: TRBV7-8; j_gene: TRBJ2-7; CDR3nt: TGTGCCAGCAGCTTAGGAGGACAGACCTACGAGCAGTACTTC; CDR3aa: CASSLGGQTYEQYF
abundance: -; d_gene: -; v_gene: TRBV19; j_gene: TRBJ2-7; CDR3nt: TGTGCCAGTAGTATAAATATCCGTTCCTACGGGCAGTACTTC; CDR3aa: CASSINIRSYGQYF
abundance: once; d_gene: TRBD1; v_gene: TRBV6-1; j_gene: TRBJ1-4; CDR3nt: TGTGCCAGCAGTGAAGGACAGGGGGCGGGTAATGAAAAACTGTTTTTT; CDR3aa: CASSEGQGAGNEKLFF
abundance: -; d_gene: -; v_gene: TRBV19; j_gene: TRBJ1-2; CDR3nt: TGTGCCAGTAGTCGTCATGCACAGGGTCCGGGCTATGGCTACACCTTC; CDR3aa: CASSRHAQGPGYGYTF
abundance: once; d_gene: TRBD1; v_gene: TRBV18; j_gene: TRBJ2-1; CDR3nt: TGTGCCAGCTCACTCAAAGGCGACAGGGGGATCTCCTACAATGAGCAGTTCTTC; CDR3aa: CASSLKGDRGISYNEQFF
abundance: -; d_gene: -; v_gene: TRBV15; j_gene: TRBJ2-7; CDR3nt: TGTGCCACCAGCGGACAGTCCTACGAGCAGTACTTC; CDR3aa: CATSGQSYEQYF
abundance: -; d_gene: -; v_gene: TRBV29-1; j_gene: TRBJ2-1; CDR3nt: TGCAGCGTTGGGCTGCCGAATGAGCAGTTCTTC; CDR3aa: CSVGLPNEQFF
abundance: -; d_gene: TRBD1; v_gene: TRBV18; j_gene: TRBJ2-1; CDR3nt: TGTGCCAGCTCACCACCGGACAGGGATCCCAATGAGCAGTTCTTC; CDR3aa: CASSPPDRDPNEQFF
abundance: -; d_gene: -; v_gene: TRBV2; j_gene: TRBJ2-3; CDR3nt: TGTGCCAGCAGTGTATCGGACAACACAGATACGCAGTATTTT; CDR3aa: CASSVSDNTDTQYF
abundance: -; d_gene: TRBD1; v_gene: TRBV29-1; j_gene: TRBJ2-2; CDR3nt: TGCAGCGTTGAAGGACAGGGGGCCACCCGAGGGGAGCTGTTTTTT; CDR3aa: CSVEGQGATRGELFF
abundance: few; d_gene: TRBD1; v_gene: TRBV19; j_gene: TRBJ1-4; CDR3nt: TGTGCCAGTAGTAGTCCCGGGACAGAAGAAAAACTGTTTTTT; CDR3aa: CASSSPGTEEKLFF
abundance: -; d_gene: -; v_gene: TRBV5-1; j_gene: TRBJ2-5; CDR3nt: TGCGCCAGCAGCACCGGGACACTTCAAGAGACCCAGTACTTC; CDR3aa: CASSTGTLQETQYF
abundance: few; d_gene: -; v_gene: TRBV15; j_gene: TRBJ1-2; CDR3nt: TGTGCCACCAGCAGAGAGCGGAGGGTTGGGGGGACGAACTATGGCTACACCTTC; CDR3aa: CATSRERRVGGTNYGYTF
abundance: -; d_gene: TRBD2; v_gene: TRBV15; j_gene: TRBJ2-3; CDR3nt: TGTGCCACCAGCCGCCGACTAGCGGGAGCGACAGATACGCAGTATTTT; CDR3aa: CATSRRLAGATDTQYF
abundance: -; d_gene: TRBD2; v_gene: TRBV4-1; j_gene: TRBJ2-1; CDR3nt: TGCGCCAGCAGCGCTGGGGGACTAGCCTACAATGAGCAGTTCTTC; CDR3aa: CASSAGGLAYNEQFF
abundance: -; d_gene: -; v_gene: TRBV5-5; j_gene: TRBJ2-7; CDR3nt: TGTGCCAGCAGCTTGTCTTCCCAGGGGCACTCCTACGAGCAGTACTTC; CDR3aa: CASSLSSQGHSYEQYF
abundance: -; d_gene: TRBD1; v_gene: TRBV4-3; j_gene: TRBJ2-1; CDR3nt: TGCGCCAGCAGCCAAGATAGCAGGGGGCGGGATGAGCAGTTCTTC; CDR3aa: CASSQDSRGRDEQFF
abundance: -; d_gene: TRBD2; v_gene: TRBV5-1; j_gene: TRBJ2-1; CDR3nt: TGCGCCAGCAGCTTGGGAGCGGGAGCCGGGAACAATGAGCAGTTCTTC; CDR3aa: CASSLGAGAGNNEQFF
abundance: -; d_gene: -; v_gene: TRBV5-4; j_gene: TRBJ2-5; CDR3nt: TGTGCCAGCAGCTCGTACAGGGTAATGGAGACCCAGTACTTC; CDR3aa: CASSSYRVMETQYF
abundance: -; d_gene: -; v_gene: TRBV2; j_gene: TRBJ2-7; CDR3nt: TGTGCCAGCAGTGTCCCTTACAGGCTTCCCTCCTACGAGCAGTACTTC; CDR3aa: CASSVPYRLPSYEQYF
abundance: -; d_gene: TRBD2; v_gene: TRBV5-1; j_gene: TRBJ2-2; CDR3nt: TGCGCCAGCAGCTCCGGGACTAGCGGGACGTTGACCGGGGAGCTGTTTTTT; CDR3aa: CASSSGTSGTLTGELFF
abundance: -; d_gene: TRBD2; v_gene: TRBV19; j_gene: TRBJ2-1; CDR3nt: TGTGCCAGCACCCCCCGTGGTCTAGCGGGCTCCTACAATGAGCAGTTCTTC; CDR3aa: CASTPRGLAGSYNEQFF
abundance: -; d_gene: TRBD1; v_gene: TRBV2; j_gene: TRBJ2-1; CDR3nt: TGTGCCGTATCCGGGACAGGGGGCGCGAATGAGCAGTTCTTC; CDR3aa: CAVSGTGGANEQFF
abundance: -; d_gene: -; v_gene: TRBV19; j_gene: TRBJ1-1; CDR3nt: TGTGCCAGCTCGACCGGGGGAGGGTCCACTGAAGCTTTCTTT; CDR3aa: CASSTGGGSTEAFF
abundance: -; d_gene: TRBD1; v_gene: TRBV5-4; j_gene: TRBJ1-2; CDR3nt: TGTGCCAGCACGGCAGGGGGCGTCTATGGCTACACCTTC; CDR3aa: CASTAGGVYGYTF
abundance: -; d_gene: -; v_gene: TRBV19; j_gene: TRBJ2-7; CDR3nt: TGTGCCAGTAGCCTAGGAAGAGCGGGCTTAGCCTACGAGCAGTACTTC; CDR3aa: CASSLGRAGLAYEQYF
abundance: -; d_gene: -; v_gene: TRBV2; j_gene: TRBJ2-1; CDR3nt: TGTGCCAGCCGCGTAACAACTATGTGGGGACTCAATACTATTTCCTACAATGAGCAGTTCTTC; CDR3aa: CASRVTTMWGLNTISYNEQFF
abundance: -; d_gene: -; v_gene: TRBV6-1; j_gene: TRBJ1-5; CDR3nt: TGTGCCAGCACAACCTCAGGGTATAATCAGCCCCAGCATTTT; CDR3aa: CASTTSGYNQPQHF
abundance: -; d_gene: -; v_gene: TRBV2; j_gene: TRBJ2-1; CDR3nt: TGTGCCAGCAGCCCATTATGGGTACTAGAAAACAATGAGCAGTTCTTC; CDR3aa: CASSPLWVLENNEQFF
abundance: -; d_gene: -; v_gene: TRBV5-1; j_gene: TRBJ2-7; CDR3nt: TGCGCCAGCAGCTTGGTTATAGGCGGTGGCTACGAGCAGTACTTC; CDR3aa: CASSLVIGGGYEQYF
abundance: -; d_gene: -; v_gene: TRBV10-3; j_gene: TRBJ2-1; CDR3nt: TGTGCCATCAGTGGAATCGGACAACCCTACAATGAGCAGTTCTTC; CDR3aa: CAISGIGQPYNEQFF
abundance: -; d_gene: -; v_gene: TRBV4-3; j_gene: TRBJ1-5; CDR3nt: TGCGCCAGCAGCCAAGATCAATTTAGCAATCAGCCCCAGCATTTT; CDR3aa: CASSQDQFSNQPQHF
abundance: few; d_gene: -; v_gene: TRBV19; j_gene: TRBJ2-2; CDR3nt: TGTGCCAGTAGAACCACAGGGATCGGCACCGGGGAGCTGTTTTTT; CDR3aa: CASRTTGIGTGELFF
abundance: -; d_gene: -; v_gene: TRBV5-6; j_gene: TRBJ2-7; CDR3nt: TGTGCCAGCAGCTTGGGCAGCGGTTACGAGCAGTACTTC; CDR3aa: CASSLGSGYEQYF
abundance: -; d_gene: -; v_gene: TRBV7-2; j_gene: TRBJ1-5; CDR3nt: TGTGCCAGCAGCGAACAGAGCAATCAGCCCCAGCATTTT; CDR3aa: CASSEQSNQPQHF
abundance: -; d_gene: -; v_gene: TRBV7-7; j_gene: TRBJ2-2; CDR3nt: TGTGCTAGCAGCCAAGACAGGAACACCGGGGAGCTGTTTTTT; CDR3aa: CASSQDRNTGELFF
abundance: -; d_gene: TRBD1; v_gene: TRBV28; j_gene: TRBJ2-4; CDR3nt: TGTGCCAGCACCCCACAGGGGGCTACCGCCAAAAACATTCAGTACTTC; CDR3aa: CASTPQGATAKNIQYF
abundance: -; d_gene: -; v_gene: TRBV7-2; j_gene: TRBJ1-1; CDR3nt: TGTGCCAGCAGCTTACTCGGGGGTGACACTGAAGCTTTCTTT; CDR3aa: CASSLLGGDTEAFF